This entry describes one TCR beta chain. No antigen is known for it. The study sampled nominally healthy donors, though unrecorded immune exposures were likely. PCR used 60 Vbeta primers and 13 Jbeta primers. This table comes from immunoSEQ multiplex PCR, and its TCRdb copy is limited to in-frame clones, with some not included. The table records 100,000 to 150,000 clones, over 60% of them present only once. The data are from a study of cytomegalovirus exposure and HLA in healthy donors. Study-wide points: Reports state that TCR beta sequences accurately predicted most subjects' HLA-A and HLA-B alleles. A later examination showed that TCR association rates differed by HLA locus, with DRB1 most and HLA-C fewest. The likely explanation for a cluster of highly shared sequence variants was sequencing artifact.

Between the trimmed V and J ends, which lost 5 bases and 11 bases, there was a span of 27 bases. The germline V gene encodes CDR1 MGHDK and CDR2 SYGVNS. CDR3 length equals 16 residues. This TCR derives from a man aged 25 to 45 in good health and CMV-seronegative. The V call is TRBV25-1, the J call TRBJ1-1; D is undetermined. The sequenced material came from PBMCs. This CDR3 reads CASSFPLLRHPVWAFF. The CDR3 coding sequence is TGTGCCAGCAGTTTTCCCCTATTAAGACACCCGGTGTGGGCTTTCTTT.